The 24 T cell receptor beta chains presented below share a single source sample, sequenced in a study of T-cell reconstitution after alpha-beta-depleted transplantation in children. Preparation of the TCRbeta library used unique molecular identifiers. TCRdb analysed the PCR reads with MiXCR anew, one entry per CDR3 protein. Seen here are 200,000 or so distinct CDR3 sequences, around 7% observed once, and the top ten hold approximately 6%. The input for sequencing was PBMCs, taken before TCRalphabeta/CD19-depleted stem cell transplant. These receptors were collected from a boy between 2 and 10 years old with acute lymphoblastic leukemia, due to receive a stem cell transplant.

Many counts were recorded for this clonotype. The chain employs TRBV28 and TRBJ2-5, with D possibly being TRBD1 or TRBD2 (6 bases each). The CDR3 spans 14 residues. Germline-derived CDR1 and CDR2 are MDHEN and SYDVKM. V gave up 2 bases and J gave up 10 bases, with 17 bases separating them. In DNA form, the CDR3 reads TGTGCCAGCAGTTTACCCGACCTGGGGGGCATCCAGTACTTC. This codes for CASSLPDLGGIQYF.

This clonotype showed up just a few times. This chain uses TRBV20-1 with TRBJ2-3, with D perhaps TRBD1 (5 bases). The CDR3 covers 12 residues. Trimming pared 3 bases from V and 2 bases from J, leaving 6 bases between. Germline loops: CDR1 DFQATT, CDR2 SNEGSKA (reference sequence). The CDR3 sequence: CSASGHTDTQYF. The CDR3, as DNA: TGCAGTGCTAGTGGACACACAGATACGCAGTATTTT.

This clonotype was observed many times. The chain joins TRBV6-2 or TRBV6-3 to TRBJ2-2, with D possibly matching TRBD1 (5 bases). The CDR3 is 14 residues long. V was trimmed by 10 bases and J by 0 bases, leaving 12 bases between them. Germline loops: CDR1 MNHEY, CDR2 SVGEGT. CDR3 protein: CAIADTPNTGELFF. CDR3 nucleotides: TGTGCCATCGCGGACACCCCGAACACCGGGGAGCTGTTTTTT.

Many counts were recorded for this clonotype. V usage is TRBV10-3 and J usage is TRBJ1-1, with D possibly being TRBD1 (6 bases). Per germline, CDR1 ENHRY and CDR2 SYGVKD. The CDR3 has 14 amino acids. V lost 5 bases and J 2 bases, leaving 12 bases between the germline ends. The CDR3, as DNA: TGTGCCATCAGTCCGACAGGCTTTAACACTGAAGCTTTCTTT. The encoded protein is CAISPTGFNTEAFF.

In this sample, this clonotype turned up many times. The chain joins TRBV20-1 to TRBJ1-6; the D is unclear. This CDR3 has 16 amino acids. Germline V gene lookup returns CDR1 DFQATT and CDR2 SNEGSKA (reference sequence). Trimming took 3 bases from V and 0 from J, leaving 12 bases between them. The DNA of the CDR3 is TGCAGTGCTAGGGCCGTGACCAGCTCCTATAATTCACCCCTCCACTTT. Translating it yields CSARAVTSSYNSPLHF.

This clonotype occurred many times. The chain links TRBV29-1 to TRBJ2-7, with D hard to call. This CDR3 has 12 amino acids. CDR1 is SQVTM, CDR2 ANQGSEA, per germline. The V gene lost 0 bases and the J gene lost 9 bases, with 12 bases spanning the gap. The DNA of the CDR3 is TGCAGCGTTGAAGATCGAACAGTCCGGCAGTACTTC. Translation gives CSVEDRTVRQYF.

This clonotype has only a few counts. The rearrangement uses TRBV5-5 and TRBJ2-7, with a tentative D call TRBD2 (5 bases). CDR1 and CDR2 (germline): SGHKS, YYEKEE (reference sequence). The V end was cut by 2 bases, the J end by 2 bases, with 11 bases between. The CDR3 length is 14 residues. The DNA of the CDR3 is TGTGCCAGCAGCTTCGAGGGCCTCCCCTACGAGCAGTACTTC. It translates to CASSFEGLPYEQYF.

This clonotype was counted a few times. The V gene is TRBV12-3 or TRBV12-4, the J gene TRBJ2-3; the match to TRBD1 covers 10 bases. This CDR3 is built from 16 residues. Trimming removed 5 bases from V and 2 bases from J; junction bases left unmatched: 7. CDR3 sequence reads: CASSHSGTGVTDTQYF. CDR3 in DNA: TGTGCCAGCAGTCATTCCGGGACAGGGGTCACAGATACGCAGTATTTT.

Ten or more counts support this clonotype. The chain carries TRBV20-1 and TRBJ2-5; D is perhaps TRBD2 (7 bases). Germline values: CDR1 DFQATT, CDR2 SNEGSKA (reference sequence). V lost 1 base and J lost 4, with 13 bases in between. The CDR3 runs to 14 residues. CDR3: CSARASRGGETQYF. The CDR3 DNA is TGCAGTGCTAGAGCTTCAAGGGGGGGAGAGACCCAGTACTTC.

This clonotype was counted at least ten times. The rearrangement links TRBV5-5 to TRBJ2-2, with D maybe TRBD2 (6 bases). V was shortened by 2 bases and J by 7 bases, with 18 bases between the two germline ends. The germline V gene has CDR1 SGHKS and CDR2 YYEKEE (reference sequence). This CDR3 has 16 residues. The CDR3 sequence is CASSFDVGWGDGELFF. The DNA for the CDR3 is TGTGCCAGCAGCTTTGATGTAGGCTGGGGGGACGGGGAGCTGTTTTTT.

This clonotype was observed at least ten times. This sequence joins TRBV7-6 and TRBJ1-2; 7 bases map to TRBD1. Germline CDR1 and CDR2: SGHVS and FNYEAQ. V lost 5 bases and J lost 4; bases outside the gene matches: 13. The CDR3 runs 16 residues. The CDR3 nucleotides read TGTGCCAGCAGCCCGTCGGCGGGACAGTCAATCTATGGCTACACCTTC. Translated: CASSPSAGQSIYGYTF.

In this sample, this clonotype turned up many times. CDR3 sequence: CASSLGLAGALTDTQYF. The DNA for the CDR3 is TGCGCCAGCAGCTTAGGACTAGCGGGGGCTCTTACAGATACGCAGTATTTT. V usage is TRBV5-1 and J usage is TRBJ2-3; 13 bases map to TRBD2. The CDR3 has 17 residues. The junction had 6 bases not matched to a gene; V was cut back by 2 bases and J by 3 bases. CDR1 SGHRS and CDR2 YFSETQ come from the germline V gene.

This clonotype came up many times. The CDR3 sequence: CAIRSGGPPYNEQFF. The CDR3 DNA follows: TGTGCCATCAGGAGCGGGGGGCCGCCTTACAATGAGCAGTTCTTC. The genes are TRBV10-3 and TRBJ2-1, with 9 bases that match TRBD2. The V gene end was trimmed by 6 bases and the J gene end by 4 bases; junction bases not matched to a gene: 7. Germline CDR1 and CDR2: ENHRY and SYGVKD. The CDR3 runs to 15 residues.

At least ten counts were recorded for this clonotype. This chain connects TRBV28 to TRBJ2-1; the D gene is possibly TRBD2 (5 bases). V dropped 8 bases and J dropped 8 bases, with 13 bases sitting between them. This CDR3 region has 12 residues. Germline loops: CDR1 MDHEN, CDR2 SYDVKM. CDR3: CASFKRWDEQFF. The CDR3 coding sequence is TGTGCCAGCTTCAAGCGGTGGGATGAGCAGTTCTTC.

This clonotype has ten or more counts. The chain combines TRBV29-1 with TRBJ1-1; tentative D call: TRBD1 (5 bases). Germline V gives CDR1 SQVTM, CDR2 ANQGSEA. The V gene lost 2 bases and the J gene lost 1 base, with 14 bases spanning the gap. The CDR3 has 15 residues. This CDR3 is CSVESRARGNTEAFF. The CDR3 DNA reads as TGCAGCGTTGAATCGCGGGCGAGGGGGAACACTGAAGCTTTCTTT.

This chain links TRBV2 with TRBJ2-1; D uncertain. This CDR3 contains 17 residues. Trimming removed 3 bases from V and 2 bases from J, with 17 bases in between. The germline V gene has CDR1 SNHLY and CDR2 FYNNEI. DNA of the CDR3: TGTGCCAGCAGTGAGGACCCCTATCAAGATCCCTACAATGAGCAGTTCTTC. This codes for CASSEDPYQDPYNEQFF.

This clonotype was observed many times. The V gene is TRBV20-1, the J gene TRBJ2-2; D remains unclear. Germline CDR1 reads DFQATT; CDR2 reads SNEGSKA (reference sequence). Trimming shortened V by 3 bases and J by 4 bases, and 18 bases separated the two germline ends. This CDR3 has 16 residues. The CDR3 loop is CSASKGLLPGTGELFF. For the CDR3, the DNA is TGCAGTGCTAGCAAAGGTCTGCTCCCGGGCACCGGGGAGCTGTTTTTT.

The sample holds many counts of this clonotype. V gene TRBV29-1 combines with J gene TRBJ2-7, with 10 bases that match TRBD1. The CDR3 covers 14 residues. V lost 2 bases and J lost 4; bases outside the gene matches: 5. CDR1 and CDR2 (germline): SQVTM, ANQGSEA. Written as DNA, the CDR3 is TGCAGCGTTGAATTCGTGGACAGGGGGTACGAGCAGTACTTC. It codes for CSVEFVDRGYEQYF.

This clonotype was seen many times. The chain recombines TRBV6-2 or TRBV6-3 with TRBJ1-2, with D maybe TRBD1 (5 bases). Trimming left V 6 bases short and J 0 bases short, with 11 bases between. Per germline, CDR1 MNHEY and CDR2 SVGEGT. The CDR3 spans 14 residues. The CDR3 DNA reads as TGTGCCAGCAGAGGAGACAGAGCTAACTATGGCTACACCTTC. This encodes CASRGDRANYGYTF.

The chain has TRBV7-2 and TRBJ2-7, with no clear D. The V end was cut by 0 bases, the J end by 0 bases, with 12 bases between. CDR3 size: 16 residues. CDR1 and CDR2 from the germline V gene are SGHTA and FQGNSA. The CDR3 sequence is CASSLASYSSSYEQYF. Written as DNA, the CDR3 is TGTGCCAGCAGCTTAGCTTCTTATTCGAGCTCCTACGAGCAGTACTTC.

This chain links TRBV5-1 with TRBJ2-3, with 8 bases fitting TRBD2. The V and J ends lost 2 bases and 4 bases, in that order; junction bases with no gene match: 9. Looked up from germline, CDR1 is SGHRS and CDR2 is YFSETQ. The CDR3 length is 16 residues. The CDR3 loop is CASSFEAGVGPDTQYF. The CDR3 region has the DNA TGCGCCAGCAGCTTCGAAGCGGGAGTCGGGCCAGATACGCAGTATTTT. Full variable domain (outside the CDR3, taken from reference TRBV5-1 and TRBJ2-3): KAGVTQTPRYLIKTRGQQVTLSCSPISGHRSVSWYQQTPGQGLQFLFEYFSETQRNKGNFPGRFSGRQFSNSRSEMNVSTLELGDSALYLCASSFEAGVGPDTQYFGPGTRLTVL.

Written as DNA, the CDR3 is TGTGCCAGCAGACTTCCGGGAGGGGCGGACACCGGGGAGCTGTTTTTT. Translated: CASRLPGGADTGELFF. The chain carries TRBV28 and TRBJ2-2; TRBD2 matches at 8 bases. The CDR3 spans 16 residues. Trimming at V came to 6 bases and at J to 3 bases, leaving 9 bases not matched to a gene. Per the germline V gene, CDR1 is MDHEN and CDR2 is SYDVKM.

This clonotype was counted many times. J is TRBJ2-1 and V is TRBV7-2, with TRBD2 matching over 8 bases. Trimming removed 1 base from V and 9 bases from J; junction bases left unmatched: 8. CDR3 length: 15 amino acids. Germline CDR1 reads SGHTA; CDR2 reads FQGNSA. Here the CDR3 DNA reads TGTGCCAGCAGCTTAGTTCGGGGGGGCCGCGGTGAGCAGTTCTTC. Residues: CASSLVRGGRGEQFF.

This clonotype was picked up many times. The rearrangement joins TRBV4-2 to TRBJ2-3, with 8 bases identical to TRBD1. The V gene's germline CDR1 is LGHNA and CDR2 YNFKEQ. The CDR3 sequence is 16 residues long. J was trimmed by 4 bases and V by 1 base; bases with no gene match: 7. CDR3 sequence (DNA): TGTGCCAGCAGCCAAGCTGGACAGGGCGCGGCAGATACGCAGTATTTT. It encodes CASSQAGQGAADTQYF.